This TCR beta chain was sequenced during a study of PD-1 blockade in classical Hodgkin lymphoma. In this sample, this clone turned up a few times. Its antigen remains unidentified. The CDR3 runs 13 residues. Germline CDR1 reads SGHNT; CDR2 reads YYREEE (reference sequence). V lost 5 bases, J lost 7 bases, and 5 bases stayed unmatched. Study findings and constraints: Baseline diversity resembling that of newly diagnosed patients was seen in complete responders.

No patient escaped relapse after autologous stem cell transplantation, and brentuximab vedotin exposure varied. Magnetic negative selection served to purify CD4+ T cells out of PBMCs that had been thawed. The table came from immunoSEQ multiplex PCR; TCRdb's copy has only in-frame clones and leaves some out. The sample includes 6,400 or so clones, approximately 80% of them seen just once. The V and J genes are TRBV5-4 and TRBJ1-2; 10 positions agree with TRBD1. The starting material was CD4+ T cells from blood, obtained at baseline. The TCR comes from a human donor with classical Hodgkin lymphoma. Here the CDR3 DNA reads TGTGCCAGCAGTGACAGGGGGCGGTTTGGCTACACCTTC. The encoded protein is CASSDRGRFGYTF.